A selection of T cell receptor beta chains follows, all from one sample in a study of cytomegalovirus exposure and HLA in healthy donors. Repertoires were generated with immunoSEQ multiplex PCR, while TCRdb's copy carries only in-frame clones and drops some. The sample includes over 100,000 clones, about 80% of them seen just once. Sample: PBMCs. These receptors were taken from a woman aged 45-65 years in good health and CMV-seropositive. Both conserved end residues are part of each CDR3. The D gene is left open where the match is weak. A row's size may be missing; if present it is once, few, many or a size class.

V,size,length,D,J,CDR3,DNA
TRBV19,few,15,NA,TRBJ1-5,CASNPAWGQYQPQHF,TGTGCCAGTAACCCGGCCTGGGGGCAATATCAGCCCCAGCATTTT
TRBV4-3,few,15,NA,TRBJ2-3,CASSQEGGKADTQYF,TGCGCCAGCAGCCAAGAGGGGGGAAAGGCAGATACGCAGTATTTT
TRBV6-5,NA,14,TRBD1,TRBJ1-6,CASKAGTGGSPLHF,TGTGCCAGCAAGGCCGGGACAGGGGGCTCACCCCTCCACTTT
TRBV6-1,NA,13,NA,TRBJ1-2,CASRKPAGVGYTF,TGTGCCAGCAGGAAACCAGCCGGGGTCGGCTACACCTTC
TRBV27,NA,18,TRBD1,TRBJ1-6,CASSLSSGQGLLNSPLHF,TGTGCCAGCAGTTTATCGAGCGGACAGGGACTCCTTAATTCACCCCTCCACTTT
TRBV9,NA,16,NA,TRBJ2-1,CASSVGGSSLFNEQFF,TGTGCCAGCAGCGTAGGGGGCTCCTCTCTATTCAATGAGCAGTTCTTC
TRBV6-5,NA,15,TRBD1,TRBJ1-1,CASSKTGVMNTEAFF,TGTGCCAGCAGTAAAACAGGGGTAATGAACACTGAAGCTTTCTTT
TRBV11-3,NA,18,NA,TRBJ2-5,CASSPGPGQEEGGETQYF,TGTGCCAGCAGCCCTGGGCCGGGACAGGAGGAGGGAGGGGAGACCCAGTACTTC
TRBV27,once,15,TRBD1,TRBJ1-5,CASSSGTGGNQPQHF,TGTGCCAGCAGCTCCGGGACAGGGGGGAATCAGCCCCAGCATTTT
TRBV10-2,NA,13,TRBD1,TRBJ2-7,CATSGTGHHEQYF,TGCGCCACCTCCGGGACAGGGCACCACGAGCAGTACTTC
TRBV11-2,NA,17,TRBD2,TRBJ2-2,CASRAGTSGSPTGELFF,TGTGCCAGCAGGGCCGGGACTAGCGGTTCCCCCACCGGGGAGCTGTTTTTT
TRBV19,NA,14,NA,TRBJ1-5,CASTTEGLNQPQHF,TGTGCCAGTACCACGGAAGGACTCAATCAGCCCCAGCATTTT
TRBV10-3,NA,13,NA,TRBJ2-7,CAISETGSGEQYF,TGTGCCATCAGTGAGACAGGATCGGGCGAGCAGTACTTC
TRBV10-3,NA,15,TRBD2,TRBJ2-7,CAISGSSGRSYEQYF,TGTGCCATCAGTGGGAGCAGCGGGAGATCCTACGAGCAGTACTTC
TRBV19,few,16,TRBD2,TRBJ2-4,CASSIGLAGMGYSQYF,TGTGCCAGTAGTATCGGCCTAGCGGGGATGGGATACAGTCAGTACTTC
TRBV9,NA,14,NA,TRBJ2-5,CASSPPRRQETQYF,TGTGCCAGCAGCCCCCCTCGGCGGCAAGAGACCCAGTACTTC
TRBV21-1,NA,19,NA,TRBJ1-5,CASSSHASGGTTSNQPQHF,TGTGCCAGCAGCTCCCACGCGTCAGGGGGGACCACTAGCAATCAGCCCCAGCATTTT
TRBV27,NA,16,NA,TRBJ1-2,CASSRGRPQTGYGYTF,TGTGCCAGCAGTAGGGGCCGACCTCAAACAGGCTATGGCTACACCTTC
TRBV19,few,14,NA,TRBJ1-1,CASIGTGSRTEAFF,TGTGCCAGTATTGGAACAGGCAGTCGAACTGAAGCTTTCTTT
TRBV7-8,NA,16,NA,TRBJ1-6,CASSFLGRGRNSPLHF,TGTGCCAGCAGCTTCCTGGGACGCGGGAGGAATTCACCCCTCCACTTT
TRBV7-7,NA,14,NA,TRBJ2-3,CASSLDGSGDTQYF,TGTGCCAGCAGCTTAGACGGGAGCGGAGATACGCAGTATTTT
TRBV19,once,16,NA,TRBJ1-3,CASSARDTYSGNTIYF,TGTGCCAGTAGTGCCCGGGACACCTACTCTGGAAACACCATATATTTT
TRBV5-1,few,14,NA,TRBJ2-5,CASSLVADQETQYF,TGCGCCAGCAGCTTGGTCGCGGACCAAGAGACCCAGTACTTC
TRBV4-3,once,17,TRBD1,TRBJ2-5,CASSYTQGARFQETQYF,TGCGCCAGCAGCTACACGCAGGGGGCGAGATTCCAAGAGACCCAGTACTTC
TRBV27,NA,14,NA,TRBJ2-3,CASSLGGSTDTQYF,TGTGCCAGCAGTTTAGGCGGGTCCACAGATACGCAGTATTTT
TRBV23-1,NA,13,TRBD1,TRBJ1-2,CASSHGQVYGYTF,TGCGCCAGCAGTCATGGACAGGTCTATGGCTACACCTTC
TRBV9,NA,17,TRBD2,TRBJ2-1,CASSVDTDGLEPHEQFF,TGTGCCAGCAGCGTAGATACCGACGGACTAGAACCTCATGAGCAGTTCTTC
TRBV5-1,NA,13,NA,TRBJ1-1,CASSFQANTEAFF,TGCGCCAGCAGCTTTCAGGCGAACACTGAAGCTTTCTTT
TRBV29-1,NA,15,TRBD1,TRBJ2-1,CSVAGQPSSYNEQFF,TGCAGCGTTGCGGGACAGCCTAGCTCCTACAATGAGCAGTTCTTC
TRBV5-5,NA,15,TRBD1,TRBJ2-3,CASSPPTGGTDTQYF,TGTGCCAGCAGCCCACCGACAGGGGGTACGGATACGCAGTATTTT
TRBV7-2,NA,15,TRBD1,TRBJ2-7,CASSPGTAFSYEQYF,TGTGCCAGCAGTCCCGGGACAGCTTTCTCCTACGAGCAGTACTTC
TRBV9,NA,14,TRBD2,TRBJ2-3,CASSMRDYTDTQYF,TGTGCCAGCAGCATGCGGGACTACACAGATACGCAGTATTTT
TRBV6-5,NA,13,TRBD1,TRBJ2-3,CASRQGAADTQYF,TGTGCCAGCAGGCAGGGGGCGGCAGATACGCAGTATTTT
TRBV19,NA,15,TRBD1,TRBJ1-1,CASSVTRGLDTEAFF,TGTGCCAGTAGTGTCACCAGGGGGCTGGACACTGAAGCTTTCTTT
TRBV11-3,NA,16,NA,TRBJ1-3,CASSLTGQTSGNTIYF,TGTGCCAGCAGCTTAACAGGACAGACGTCCGGAAACACCATATATTTT
TRBV2,once,14,NA,TRBJ1-2,CASSLLRENYGYTF,TGTGCCAGCAGTCTCCTCCGGGAGAATTATGGCTACACCTTC
TRBV14,once,15,TRBD2,TRBJ2-7,CASSPTSGNLYEQYF,TGTGCCAGCAGCCCGACTAGCGGGAATTTATACGAGCAGTACTTC
TRBV7-2,once,13,TRBD1,TRBJ1-1,CASSSDRVGEAFF,TGTGCCAGCAGCTCAGACAGGGTCGGTGAAGCTTTCTTT